These 32 T cell receptor beta chains came from one sample sequenced in a study of blood T cell repertoires in COVID-19. Clones were read by immunoSEQ multiplex PCR, and TCRdb kept only the in-frame ones, dropping some. The profile covers about 280,000 clones, with 75% to 90% appearing a single time and about 2.5% taken by the ten largest. Material: PBMCs or T cells enriched from blood (not recorded which). Receptor source: a woman aged 45-65 years who had recovered from COVID-19.

DNA of the CDR3: TGTGCCTGGAGTGTAGTAGGGGGCCCCAATTCACCCCTCCACTTT. This gives the protein CAWSVVGGPNSPLHF. This chain uses TRBV30 with TRBJ1-6; 7 nucleotides match TRBD1. J was trimmed by 7 bases and V by 0 bases; bases with no gene match: 6. Germline V gene lookup returns CDR1 GTSNPN and CDR2 SVGIG (reference sequence). The CDR3 is 15 residues long.

The gene calls are TRBV27 and TRBJ2-7; 12 positions match TRBD1. Trimming cost V 5 bases and J 4 bases; bases outside gene matches: 9. This CDR3 contains 16 residues. CDR1 is MNHEY and CDR2 is SMNVEV in the germline V gene (reference sequence). CDR3 sequence (DNA): TGTGCCAGCAGTGTAAACCCGGGACAGGGGGCTTACGAGCAGTACTTC. The encoded protein is CASSVNPGQGAYEQYF.

The chain couples TRBV29-1 to TRBJ1-1, with D possibly being TRBD1 (6 bases). Germline CDR1 SQVTM, CDR2 ANQGSEA. The CDR3 runs 15 residues. V gave up 4 bases and J gave up 2 bases, with 17 bases separating them. The CDR3 DNA sequence: TGCAGCGTTGTCCCCCCAGGGGCGGGTAACACTGAAGCTTTCTTT. Amino acids: CSVVPPGAGNTEAFF.

The chain joins TRBV27 to TRBJ1-5, with 8 nucleotides matching TRBD1. The germline gives CDR1 MNHEY, CDR2 SMNVEV (reference sequence). This CDR3 has 16 residues. The V and J ends lost 8 bases and 1 base, in that order; junction bases with no gene match: 10. The CDR3 DNA sequence: TGTGCCAGCGGCGCCGGGACAGGACGGAGCAATCAGCCCCAGCATTTT. This gives the protein CASGAGTGRSNQPQHF.

This chain links TRBV18 with TRBJ2-4; 7 bases match TRBD1. CDR3 length equals 15 residues. Germline V gene lookup returns CDR1 KGHSH and CDR2 LQKENI. V was pared by 4 bases and J by 0 bases, with 3 bases of the junction left unmatched. CDR3 loop: CASSRTGEAKNIQYF. CDR3 DNA sequence: TGTGCCAGCTCACGCACAGGGGAAGCCAAAAACATTCAGTACTTC.

The J gene is TRBJ2-3, the V gene TRBV5-8, with TRBD2 identical over 9 bases. After removal of 4 bases from V and 0 bases from J, the junction contained 6 bases not matched to a gene. This CDR3 has 16 residues. Germline CDR1 is SGHTS and CDR2 is YDEGEE. CDR3 residues: CASSKALAGSTDTQYF. The CDR3, as DNA: TGTGCCAGCAGCAAGGCTCTAGCGGGGAGCACAGATACGCAGTATTTT.

V gene TRBV2 combines with J gene TRBJ2-1, with D possibly matching TRBD1 (6 bases). The CDR3 is 14 amino acids. V was trimmed by 4 bases and J by 6 bases, leaving 13 bases between them. Germline CDR1 is SNHLY and CDR2 is FYNNEI. CDR3 in DNA: TGTGCCAGCAGTGCTCAGGGGAATTTCAATGAGCAGTTCTTC. It specifies CASSAQGNFNEQFF.

The rearrangement links TRBV5-1 to TRBJ1-4; D call uncertain. The germline V gene encodes CDR1 SGHRS and CDR2 YFSETQ. The CDR3 consists of 13 residues. V was shortened by 1 base and J by 8 bases, with 9 bases between the two germline ends. This chain's CDR3 is CASSLLSREKLFF. The CDR3 nucleotides are TGCGCCAGCAGCTTGCTGTCCAGGGAAAAACTGTTTTTT. Filled out from reference TRBV5-1 and TRBJ1-4, the complete variable domain reads KAGVTQTPRYLIKTRGQQVTLSCSPISGHRSVSWYQQTPGQGLQFLFEYFSETQRNKGNFPGRFSGRQFSNSRSEMNVSTLELGDSALYLCASSLLSREKLFFGSGTQLSVL.

This clone turned up a few times. The chain links TRBV7-9 to TRBJ2-7; D perhaps matches TRBD1 (6 bases). The V and J ends lost 4 bases and 1 base respectively, with 14 bases between them. The CDR3 extends over 15 amino acids. Per germline, CDR1 SEHNR and CDR2 FQNEAQ (reference sequence). As DNA, the CDR3 is TGTGCCAGCAGCTCCAGAGGGGGTTTGTCCTACGAGCAGTACTTC. It yields the protein CASSSRGGLSYEQYF.

The chain links TRBV28 to TRBJ1-2, with 8 nucleotides matching TRBD1. Unmatched junction bases numbered 1, after V lost 5 bases and J lost 2 bases. Germline lookup yields CDR1 MDHEN and CDR2 SYDVKM. There are 13 residues in the CDR3. This CDR3 reads CASSRQGNYGYTF. In DNA form, the CDR3 reads TGTGCCAGCAGTCGACAGGGGAACTATGGCTACACCTTC.

The sample holds one count of this clone. The chain carries TRBV5-8 and TRBJ1-1; D uncertain. In germline, CDR1 is SGHTS, CDR2 YDEGEE. CDR3 length: 14 amino acids. Between the trimmed V and J ends, which lost 2 bases and 5 bases, there was a span of 13 bases. For the CDR3, the DNA is TGTGCCAGCAGCTTAGACACGTCGGCTACTGAAGCTTTCTTT. Residues: CASSLDTSATEAFF. The full variable domain, completed using reference TRBV5-8 and TRBJ1-1, is EAGVTQSPTHLIKTRGQQATLRCSPISGHTSVYWYQQALGLGLQFLLWYDEGEERNRGNFPPRFSGRQFPNYSSELNVNALELEDSALYLCASSLDTSATEAFFGQGTRLTVV.

V gene TRBV5-1 combines with J gene TRBJ2-2; TRBD1 matches 8 bases. CDR1 is SGHRS and CDR2 is YFSETQ in the germline V gene. The V gene end was trimmed by 0 bases and the J gene end by 1 base; junction bases not matched to a gene: 2. The CDR3 is 16 residues long. CDR3 in DNA: TGCGCCAGCAGCTTGGCCGGGACAGGGAACACCGGGGAGCTGTTTTTT. Translation: CASSLAGTGNTGELFF.

This clone was counted only a few times. This chain joins TRBV30 and TRBJ2-1, with D unclear. V gave up 3 bases and J gave up 6 bases, with 6 bases separating them. In germline, CDR1 is GTSNPN, CDR2 SVGIG (reference sequence). This CDR3 has 11 residues. The CDR3 spells CAWSEFNEQFF. CDR3 coding DNA: TGTGCCTGGAGCGAGTTCAATGAGCAGTTCTTC.

The V and J genes are TRBV7-9 and TRBJ1-1, with 9 bases aligning to TRBD1. CDR1 and CDR2 (germline): SEHNR, FQNEAQ (reference sequence). Trimming removed 5 bases from V and 4 bases from J; junction bases left unmatched: 8. The CDR3 consists of 15 residues. DNA for the CDR3: TGTGCCAGCAGCCCCGGGACAGGGTGGGGCACTGAAGCTTTCTTT. This gives the protein CASSPGTGWGTEAFF.

The gene calls are TRBV5-5 and TRBJ2-5, with D perhaps TRBD2 (5 bases). V was shortened by 4 bases and J by 5 bases, with 9 bases between the two germline ends. This CDR3 comprises 12 residues. Germline V gives CDR1 SGHKS, CDR2 YYEKEE (reference sequence). The CDR3 protein is CASSRERETQYF. The CDR3 DNA reads as TGTGCCAGCAGCCGAGAGCGGGAGACCCAGTACTTC. The entire variable domain, with the rest obtained from reference TRBV5-5 and TRBJ2-5, is as follows: DAGVTQSPTHLIKTRGQQVTLRCSPISGHKSVSWYQQVLGQGPQFIFQYYEKEERGRGNFPDRFSARQFPNYSSELNVNALLLGDSALYLCASSRERETQYFGPGTRLLVL.

This clone was seen more than once but under ten times. The J gene is TRBJ1-5, the V gene TRBV2; TRBD1 might be the D (6 bases). The CDR3 totals 15 residues. Trimming took off 7 bases at V and 1 base at J, with 14 bases between the two ends. Per the germline V gene, CDR1 is SNHLY and CDR2 is FYNNEI. This CDR3 is CASTQTGLSNQPQHF. In nucleotides, the CDR3 is TGTGCCAGCACTCAAACAGGGCTGAGCAATCAGCCCCAGCATTTT.

DNA of the CDR3: TGTGCCAGTAGTATAGATCGGGCAGGGAAGGAGACCCAGTACTTC. Protein: CASSIDRAGKETQYF. The chain has TRBV19 and TRBJ2-5, with a possible D match to TRBD1 (5 bases). The CDR3 consists of 15 residues. Germline values: CDR1 LNHDA, CDR2 SQIVND (reference sequence). The V and J ends lost 0 bases and 5 bases respectively, with 13 bases between them.

The chain carries TRBV7-8 and TRBJ2-4; possibly TRBD2 for D (6 bases). Looked up from germline, CDR1 is SGHVS and CDR2 is FQNEAQ. Trimming removed 3 bases from V and 9 bases from J, with 15 bases in between. The CDR3 contains 14 residues. The CDR3 is CASSFGTEGAIQYF. As DNA, the CDR3 is TGTGCCAGCAGCTTTGGGACTGAAGGGGCCATTCAGTACTTC.

This clone occurred once. The chain recombines TRBV6-5 with TRBJ1-2, with 9 bases identical to TRBD1. In germline, CDR1 is MNHEY, CDR2 SVGAGI. This CDR3 comprises 13 residues. V dropped 2 bases and J dropped 8; count of bases not matched to a gene: 3. The CDR3 nucleotides are TGTGCCAGCAGTTACGGACAGGGGTTCGGCTACACCTTC. This codes for CASSYGQGFGYTF.

V is TRBV6-6 and J is TRBJ1-6; TRBD1 might be the D (6 bases). This CDR3 is 15 amino acids long. Germline assignment: CDR1 MNHNY and CDR2 SVGAGI (reference sequence). V was clipped by 2 bases and J by 6 bases, with 11 bases between them. The CDR3 is CASSYPQGRNSPLHF. The DNA for the CDR3 is TGTGCCAGCAGTTACCCGCAGGGGCGTAATTCACCCCTCCACTTT.

This clone was recorded once. The chain recombines TRBV5-1 with TRBJ2-5, with D possibly being TRBD2 (5 bases). This CDR3 is 16 amino acids long. V gave up 4 bases and J gave up 7 bases, with 23 bases separating them. The V gene's germline CDR1 is SGHRS and CDR2 YFSETQ. Here the CDR3 reads CASSLNPILVDGTQYF. Written as DNA, the CDR3 is TGCGCCAGCAGCCTTAACCCTATACTAGTGGACGGGACCCAGTACTTC.

This chain uses TRBV5-1 with TRBJ1-6, with 8 bases identical to TRBD1. Germline-derived CDR1 and CDR2 are SGHRS and YFSETQ. V lost 4 bases to trimming and J lost 5 bases; unmatched junction nucleotides: 8. This CDR3 spans 16 amino acids. The CDR3 bases are TGCGCCAGCAGCACGGGGACAGGATTCAATAATTCACCCCTCCACTTT. Translating it yields CASSTGTGFNNSPLHF.

The chain couples TRBV7-7 to TRBJ2-5; tentative D call: TRBD1 (6 bases). The V and J ends lost 5 bases and 4 bases respectively, with 8 bases between them. The CDR3 is made up of 12 amino acids. The germline CDR1 and CDR2 sequences are SSHAT and FNYEAQ (reference sequence). CDR3 sequence: CASSKTGETQYF. CDR3 nucleotide sequence: TGTGCCAGCAGCAAGACAGGAGAGACCCAGTACTTC.

The chain carries TRBV19 and TRBJ1-5, with 8 bases aligning to TRBD1. CDR3 length: 14 amino acids. Germline V lookup: CDR1 LNHDA, CDR2 SQIVND (reference sequence). With 6 bases clipped from V and 4 bases from J, the junction kept 5 bases outside the gene matches. CDR3 loop: CASRPGQVNQPQHF. In DNA form, the CDR3 reads TGTGCCAGTAGGCCGGGACAGGTTAATCAGCCCCAGCATTTT.

V is TRBV25-1 and J is TRBJ1-3; D is undetermined. CDR3 length equals 14 residues. Germline V gives CDR1 MGHDK, CDR2 SYGVNS. V was cut by 1 base and J by 2 bases, with 6 bases left in between. The CDR3 here is CASSEFGAGNTIYF. CDR3 bases: TGTGCCAGCAGTGAATTCGGGGCTGGAAACACCATATATTTT.

The chain is built from TRBV30 and TRBJ1-5; no clear D gene. The V end was cut by 5 bases, the J end by 0 bases, with 8 bases between. In germline, CDR1 is GTSNPN, CDR2 SVGIG (reference sequence). The CDR3 is 13 residues long. CDR3 coding DNA: TGTGCCTGGGCCCCCTTTAGCAATCAGCCCCAGCATTTT. Translating it yields CAWAPFSNQPQHF.

The chain recombines TRBV5-1 with TRBJ2-5, with 9 bases lining up with TRBD1. Germline V gives CDR1 SGHRS, CDR2 YFSETQ. V dropped 3 bases and J dropped 5; count of bases not matched to a gene: 8. There are 15 residues in the CDR3. CDR3 in amino acids: CASSSGQGILETQYF. The CDR3 coding sequence is TGCGCCAGCAGCTCGGGACAGGGTATTTTGGAGACCCAGTACTTC.

This chain joins TRBV28 and TRBJ1-2; D gene unclear. This CDR3 is built from 18 residues. Germline V CDR1 and CDR2: MDHEN, SYDVKM. V was trimmed by 5 bases and J by 7 bases, leaving 29 bases between them. CDR3 bases: TGTGCCAGCAGTGCCATCTCGGACCCGGTTATGAGTGCGGGTGGCTACACCTTC. Its protein is CASSAISDPVMSAGGYTF.

The CDR3 here is CASSPTVTEAFF. CDR3 in DNA: TGTGCCAGCAGTCCGACAGTAACTGAAGCTTTCTTT. This chain joins TRBV6-5 and TRBJ1-1; D is perhaps TRBD1 (5 bases). Trimming shortened V by 5 bases and J by 5 bases, and 9 bases separated the two germline ends. The length of the CDR3 is 12 residues. The germline CDR1 and CDR2 sequences are MNHEY and SVGAGI.

Points on this clone: Other DNA sequences within the sample encode an identical CDR3. This chain uses TRBV7-9 with TRBJ1-1; D might be TRBD1 (5 bases). Germline loops: CDR1 SEHNR, CDR2 FQNEAQ (reference sequence). The CDR3 spans 13 residues. Trimming pared 3 bases from V and 0 bases from J, leaving 5 bases between. CDR3 in DNA: TGTGCCAGCAGCTTGACAGTGAACACTGAAGCTTTCTTT. Its translation: CASSLTVNTEAFF.

The gene calls are TRBV3-1 (or the pseudogene TRBV3-2) and TRBJ1-2; 9 nucleotides line up with TRBD1. CDR1 is LGHDT and CDR2 is YNNKEL in the germline V gene (reference sequence). The CDR3 covers 13 residues. The junction had 8 bases not matched to a gene; V was cut back by 8 bases and J by 7 bases. CDR3 DNA: TGTGCCAGCGAGGACAGGGGCAGGGTTGGCTACACCTTC. Translating it yields CASEDRGRVGYTF.

The V call is TRBV12-5, the J call TRBJ1-2, with D perhaps matching TRBD1 (5 bases). The germline V gene has CDR1 LGHNT and CDR2 FRNRAP. Between the trimmed V and J ends, which lost 6 bases and 4 bases, there was a span of 9 bases. CDR3 length equals 12 residues. The CDR3 nucleotides are TGTGCTAGTGGATACAGGCTCTATGGCTACACCTTC. Translated: CASGYRLYGYTF. The full variable domain, with the rest looked up from reference TRBV12-5 and TRBJ1-2, is DARVTQTPRHKVTEMGQEVTMRCQPILGHNTVFWYRQTMMQGLELLAYFRNRAPLDDSGMPKDRFSAEMPDATLATLKIQPSEPRDSAVYFCASGYRLYGYTFGSGTRLTVV.